One and the same sample provided the 27 T cell receptor beta chains below, sequenced in a study of cytomegalovirus exposure and HLA in healthy donors. The PCR made use of 60 Vbeta and 13 Jbeta primers. Libraries were prepared by immunoSEQ multiplex PCR; TCRdb keeps only in-frame clonotypes and omits some of them. The profile shows approximately 79,000 clones, over 70% of them singletons. The specimen sequenced was PBMCs. The receptor source for this set is a man aged 40-55 years in good health and CMV-seronegative.

The genes are TRBV28 and TRBJ1-1; D unresolved. V lost 2 bases to trimming and J lost 2 bases, with 9 bases between them. The V gene's germline CDR1 is MDHEN and CDR2 SYDVKM. The CDR3 is 14 amino acids. CDR3 DNA: TGTGCCAGCAGTTTACCAACAGTCAACACTGAAGCTTTCTTT. Translation: CASSLPTVNTEAFF.

The rearrangement uses TRBV20-1 and TRBJ1-2; TRBD1 aligns across 7 bases. V lost 6 bases to trimming and J lost 5 bases; unmatched junction nucleotides: 3. Germline V lookup: CDR1 DFQATT, CDR2 SNEGSKA (reference sequence). This CDR3 comprises 11 residues. CDR3 sequence: CSATTGYGYTF. The DNA of the CDR3 is TGCAGTGCCACGACAGGGTATGGCTACACCTTC.

The V gene is TRBV19, the J gene TRBJ2-3, with 7 positions matching TRBD1. The CDR3 has 16 amino acids. V was pared by 5 bases and J by 0 bases, with 8 bases of the junction left unmatched. Germline CDR1 reads LNHDA; CDR2 reads SQIVND (reference sequence). CDR3 nucleotides: TGTGCCAGTAGTGTCACCGGGACAGTTAGCACAGATACGCAGTATTTT. Protein product: CASSVTGTVSTDTQYF.

The J gene is TRBJ1-5, the V gene TRBV6-1, with 7 bases identical to TRBD1. The CDR3 is made up of 15 amino acids. The germline CDR1 and CDR2 sequences are MNHNS and SASEGT. The J segment lost 6 bases and the V segment lost 9 bases, leaving 14 bases of the junction unmatched. CDR3 in DNA: TGTGCCAGTAGTCCGGGACAGTGGCAGGTTCAGCCCCAGCATTTT. This encodes CASSPGQWQVQPQHF.

The table lists this clone with a few counts. The chain is built from TRBV11-2 and TRBJ1-3; no definite D call. V lost 5 bases, J lost 0 bases, and 8 bases lay in between. Germline-derived CDR1 and CDR2 are SGHAT and FQNNGV. This CDR3 spans 14 amino acids. The CDR3 region is CASSSPRSGNTIYF. In nucleotides, the CDR3 is TGTGCCAGCAGCAGTCCGCGCTCTGGAAACACCATATATTTT.

This clone was counted a few times. The chain is built from TRBV2 and TRBJ1-5; 7 bases are shared with TRBD1. Trimming removed 4 bases from V and 0 bases from J; junction bases left unmatched: 6. This CDR3 has 16 residues. Looked up from germline, CDR1 is SNHLY and CDR2 is FYNNEI. Here the CDR3 reads CASSGSTGISNQPQHF. The CDR3 DNA sequence: TGTGCCAGCAGTGGCTCGACAGGGATTAGCAATCAGCCCCAGCATTTT.

V gene TRBV19 combines with J gene TRBJ2-5; D ambiguous. From germline, CDR1 is LNHDA and CDR2 SQIVND (reference sequence). Trimming cost V 9 bases and J 1 base, with 9 bases left between them. CDR3 length: 12 residues. CDR3 sequence: CASSYCQETQYF. In DNA form, the CDR3 reads TGTGCCAGCAGTTATTGCCAAGAGACCCAGTACTTC.

The chain joins TRBV18 to TRBJ1-4; TRBD1 matches 8 bases. The CDR3 contains 16 residues. The trim removed 6 bases at V and 2 bases at J, leaving 8 bases unmatched. CDR1 is KGHSH and CDR2 is LQKENI in the germline V gene. CDR3 loop: CASSLNQGATNEKLFF. The CDR3 coding sequence is TGTGCCAGCTCGCTCAACCAGGGGGCGACTAATGAAAAACTGTTTTTT.

A single count supports this clone. The V call is TRBV7-3, the J call TRBJ2-3; 7 bases are a match to TRBD2. The CDR3 is made up of 17 amino acids. Germline V lookup: CDR1 SGHTA, CDR2 FQGTGA. The V segment lost 6 bases and the J segment 3 bases; nucleotides outside the gene matches: 15. The CDR3 sequence is CASRNGTTSERTDTQYF. CDR3 nucleotides: TGTGCCAGCAGGAATGGGACTACCAGTGAGAGGACAGATACGCAGTATTTT.

This chain joins TRBV6-1 and TRBJ1-4; D might be TRBD1 (5 bases). CDR3 length: 14 amino acids. Looked up from germline, CDR1 is MNHNS and CDR2 is SASEGT. V lost 7 bases and J 8 bases, leaving 17 bases between the germline ends. The CDR3 spells CASIAREWSEKLFF. CDR3 nucleotides: TGTGCCAGCATCGCCAGGGAATGGAGCGAAAAACTGTTTTTT.

The chain is built from TRBV5-1 and TRBJ2-1; 12 bases line up with TRBD2. With V trimmed by 4 bases and J by 8 bases, 7 bases remained unmatched. The CDR3 has 15 amino acids. Germline values: CDR1 SGHRS, CDR2 YFSETQ. The CDR3: CASSTTSGSIYEQFF. CDR3 bases: TGCGCCAGCAGCACGACTAGCGGGAGCATCTATGAGCAGTTCTTC.

The chain uses TRBV5-1 and TRBJ2-5, with a tentative D call TRBD2 (5 bases). This CDR3 is built from 13 residues. Trimming shortened V by 4 bases and J by 5 bases, and 12 bases separated the two germline ends. Germline V CDR1 and CDR2: SGHRS, YFSETQ. CDR3 protein: CASSRETGETQYF. The CDR3 region has the DNA TGCGCCAGCAGCAGGGAGACTGGGGAGACCCAGTACTTC. The whole variable domain, filled in from reference TRBV5-1 and TRBJ2-5, reads KAGVTQTPRYLIKTRGQQVTLSCSPISGHRSVSWYQQTPGQGLQFLFEYFSETQRNKGNFPGRFSGRQFSNSRSEMNVSTLELGDSALYLCASSRETGETQYFGPGTRLLVL.

The rearrangement uses TRBV28 and TRBJ1-4; TRBD1 aligns across 7 bases. CDR1 and CDR2 from the germline V gene are MDHEN and SYDVKM. With 6 bases clipped from V and 7 bases from J, the junction kept 11 bases outside the gene matches. The CDR3 is made up of 15 amino acids. CDR3 bases: TGTGCCAGCAGCCTGAACAGGGGCAGGCGTGAAAAACTGTTTTTT. Its translation: CASSLNRGRREKLFF.

The chain uses TRBV7-9 and TRBJ2-1; no reliable D call. Germline lookup yields CDR1 SEHNR and CDR2 FQNEAQ (reference sequence). The CDR3 runs 17 residues. The ends were cut back, 2 bases at V and 4 bases at J, with 18 bases in the middle. CDR3 sequence: CASSLSRLASFYNEQFF. The CDR3 coding sequence is TGTGCCAGCAGCTTATCCCGACTCGCATCATTTTACAATGAGCAGTTCTTC.

The chain links TRBV15 to TRBJ2-1; tentatively, D is TRBD1 (6 bases). Trimming shortened V by 0 bases and J by 0 bases, and 18 bases separated the two germline ends. CDR3 size: 19 residues. CDR1 is LNHNV and CDR2 is YYDKDF in the germline V gene (reference sequence). The CDR3 DNA is TGTGCCACCAGCAGAGATCCCAGGGGAACCCTAAGCTCCTACAATGAGCAGTTCTTC. It is translated as CATSRDPRGTLSSYNEQFF.

This clone has only one observation. Here the CDR3 reads CASSPWRQGIGNEQFF. CDR3 DNA sequence: TGCGCCAGCAGCCCGTGGAGACAGGGGATCGGCAATGAGCAGTTCTTC. The chain recombines TRBV5-1 with TRBJ2-1, with 8 nucleotides matching TRBD1. The CDR3 spans 16 residues. Trimming removed 4 bases from V and 6 bases from J; junction bases left unmatched: 12. Looked up from germline, CDR1 is SGHRS and CDR2 is YFSETQ.

The chain carries TRBV7-6 and TRBJ2-7; D gene ambiguous. Germline CDR1 SGHVS, CDR2 FNYEAQ. V was clipped by 3 bases and J by 0 bases, with 15 bases between them. This CDR3 is 16 amino acids long. CDR3 sequence (DNA): TGTGCCAGCAGCTTGGCGGTAGGCGGCCGCTCCTACGAGCAGTACTTC. Translated: CASSLAVGGRSYEQYF.

This chain links TRBV6-6 with TRBJ1-1, with D possibly being TRBD1 (5 bases). Trimming cost V 7 bases and J 6 bases, with 18 bases left between them. Germline V gene lookup returns CDR1 MNHNY and CDR2 SVGAGI (reference sequence). The length of the CDR3 is 14 residues. CDR3 residues: CASIPRGSRPEAFF. The CDR3 coding sequence is TGTGCCAGCATCCCAAGGGGATCTAGACCTGAAGCTTTCTTT.

V is TRBV18 and J is TRBJ2-5, with 12 bases matching TRBD1. Matching the DNA end better, TRBJ2-7 makes the J call doubtful. The CDR3 totals 14 residues. Germline lookup yields CDR1 KGHSH and CDR2 LQKENI. CDR3 coding DNA: TGTGCCAGCTCCGCGGGACAGGGGGCCAACGAGCAGTACTTC. The encoded protein is CASSAGQGANEQYF.

The chain recombines TRBV11-2 with TRBJ2-2; TRBD2 matches at 10 bases. Germline lookup yields CDR1 SGHAT and CDR2 FQNNGV. The CDR3 has 18 residues. Losses at the gene ends were 1 base for V and 5 bases for J; bases not matched to a gene: 10. Written as DNA, the CDR3 is TGTGCCAGCAGCTTAGTTCTCCGACTAGCGGGTAGAACCGGGGAGCTGTTTTTT. Amino acid sequence: CASSLVLRLAGRTGELFF.

The chain recombines TRBV5-1 with TRBJ2-6; 8 bases map to TRBD1. The CDR3 is made up of 15 amino acids. V lost 3 bases, J lost 2 bases, and 1 base stayed unmatched. Per germline, CDR1 SGHRS and CDR2 YFSETQ. CDR3 in DNA: TGCGCCAGCAGCTCACAGGGGGCTGGGGCCAACGTCCTGACTTTC. Translation gives CASSSQGAGANVLTF. The variable domain in full, completed from reference TRBV5-1 and TRBJ2-6, reads KAGVTQTPRYLIKTRGQQVTLSCSPISGHRSVSWYQQTPGQGLQFLFEYFSETQRNKGNFPGRFSGRQFSNSRSEMNVSTLELGDSALYLCASSSQGAGANVLTFGAGSRLTVL.

V usage is TRBV7-6 and J usage is TRBJ2-3, with 16 positions matching TRBD2. Germline CDR1 is SGHVS and CDR2 is FNYEAQ. The CDR3 spans 16 residues. V lost 4 bases, J lost 9 bases, and 7 bases stayed unmatched. In DNA form, the CDR3 reads TGTGCCAGCAGCTCGGGACTAGCGGGAGGGTTAGTCACGCAGTATTTT. It translates to CASSSGLAGGLVTQYF.

V is TRBV5-1 and J is TRBJ1-4; TRBD1 might be the D (6 bases). V lost 5 bases, J lost 5 bases, and 10 bases lay in between. The CDR3 contains 13 residues. The germline gives CDR1 SGHRS, CDR2 YFSETQ. CDR3 amino acids: CASREGTNEKLFF. In nucleotides, the CDR3 is TGCGCCAGCAGGGAAGGGACAAATGAAAAACTGTTTTTT. Filled out from reference TRBV5-1 and TRBJ1-4, the complete variable domain reads KAGVTQTPRYLIKTRGQQVTLSCSPISGHRSVSWYQQTPGQGLQFLFEYFSETQRNKGNFPGRFSGRQFSNSRSEMNVSTLELGDSALYLCASREGTNEKLFFGSGTQLSVL.

The CDR3 DNA is TGTGCCAGCTCACCTAGGGGACAGCTAAGCCAAGAGACCCAGTACTTC. Protein: CASSPRGQLSQETQYF. The gene calls are TRBV18 and TRBJ2-5; 7 bases line up with TRBD1. The ends lost 3 bases at V and 1 base at J; junction bases unmatched: 8. This CDR3 has 16 amino acids. Germline CDR1 reads KGHSH; CDR2 reads LQKENI.

This chain connects TRBV7-9 to TRBJ1-3; D gene ambiguous. The V and J ends lost 3 bases and 4 bases respectively, with 4 bases between them. In germline, CDR1 is SEHNR, CDR2 FQNEAQ (reference sequence). This CDR3 region has 12 residues. The CDR3 coding sequence is TGTGCCAGCAGCTTTGAGGGAAACACCATATATTTT. It is translated as CASSFEGNTIYF.

This chain joins TRBV28 and TRBJ2-7, with TRBD1 matching 9 bases. Looked up from germline, CDR1 is MDHEN and CDR2 is SYDVKM. Losses at the gene ends were 8 bases for V and 3 bases for J; bases not matched to a gene: 17. This CDR3 is built from 17 residues. CDR3 residues: CASASGGTGRSFYEQYF. The CDR3 DNA follows: TGTGCCAGCGCTTCCGGTGGGACAGGGAGGAGTTTCTACGAGCAGTACTTC.

V usage is TRBV19 and J usage is TRBJ1-5; TRBD1 matches at 7 bases. CDR3 length: 14 residues. Germline CDR1 LNHDA, CDR2 SQIVND (reference sequence). The junction had 5 bases not matched to a gene; V was cut back by 5 bases and J by 4 bases. The CDR3 sequence is CASSATGDNQPQHF. The CDR3 nucleotides read TGTGCCAGTAGTGCCACAGGGGATAATCAGCCCCAGCATTTT.